This T cell receptor (beta chain) was found in a study of graft-versus-host responses after intestinal transplantation. CDR3 size: 17 residues. Germline CDR1 reads SGHDT; CDR2 reads YYEEEE. The germline V and J ends were trimmed by 4 bases and 0 bases, with 18 bases remaining between them. Clones were sequenced by immunoSEQ multiplex PCR, and TCRdb holds only the in-frame ones, with some missing. The table has around 9,000 clones, nearly 80% seen once. Both intraepithelial and lamina propria lymphocytes were released by processing graft tissue. Sample: ileum tissue, taken 500 to 550 days after intestinal transplant. The chain recombines TRBV5-6 with TRBJ2-3, with D maybe TRBD1 (6 bases). The TCR sequence derives from a human patient who received an intestinal transplant, so some T cells may come from the graft donor. The DNA for the CDR3 is TGTGCCAGCAGCCTCATGCCGGGACATTCTAGCACAGATACGCAGTATTTT. Protein: CASSLMPGHSSTDTQYF.